The clone carrying this TCR beta chain is a singleton in its sample. Sequenced by immunoSEQ multiplex PCR; TCRdb stores in-frame clones only, minus some. This table has millions of clones, more than 85% appearing once. This specimen belongs to a study of shared clonotypes between healthy human individuals. CDR3 length equals 13 residues. Germline V gene sequence: CDR1 LNHDA, CDR2 SQIVND (reference sequence). V was pared by 4 bases and J by 2 bases, with 8 bases between. Selected positively for CCR7 and CD45RO-negative, naive CD8 cells excluded terminally differentiated effector memory CD45RA+ cells. The TCR was taken from a man aged 18 to 30 in good health. Some clones in this sample may be carry-over from other donors' samples. The sequencing sample was made of naive CD8+ T cells from PBMCs. V is TRBV19 and J is TRBJ1-1; D is uncertain. The DNA for the CDR3 is TGTGCCAGTAGTAAAGACATCAACACTGAAGCTTTCTTT. This sequence encodes CASSKDINTEAFF. Variable domain in full (rest from reference TRBV19 and TRBJ1-1): DGGITQSPKYLFRKEGQNVTLSCEQNLNHDAMYWYRQDPGQGLRLIYYSQIVNDFQKGDIAEGYSVSREKKESFPLTVTSAQKNPTAFYLCASSKDINTEAFFGQGTRLTVV.